The 15 T cell receptor beta chains below all came from one sample that was sequenced in a study of blood T cell repertoires in COVID-19. The assay was immunoSEQ multiplex PCR, and TCRdb's table has in-frame clones only and misses some. The sample includes roughly 480,000 clones, roughly nine tenths of them seen just once. The specimen sequenced was peripheral blood. The receptors come from a man between 18 and 29 years old with COVID-19, enrolled during active disease.

The sample holds one count of this clone. V is TRBV5-4 and J is TRBJ1-1; 8 nucleotides agree with TRBD1. Germline values: CDR1 SGHNT, CDR2 YYREEE (reference sequence). The length of the CDR3 is 15 residues. The trim removed 3 bases at V and 0 bases at J, leaving 4 bases unmatched. DNA of the CDR3: TGTGCCAGCAGCTATGGGACAGGCGTGAACACTGAAGCTTTCTTT. Encoded protein: CASSYGTGVNTEAFF.

The chain couples TRBV7-9 to TRBJ2-6; D is possibly TRBD1 (6 bases). This CDR3 region has 18 residues. Germline CDR1 is SEHNR and CDR2 is FQNEAQ (reference sequence). V was pared by 1 base and J by 0 bases, with 13 bases between. In DNA form, the CDR3 reads TGTGCCAGCAGCTTAGTAGCGCAGGGGTACTCTGGGGCCAACGTCCTGACTTTC. It encodes CASSLVAQGYSGANVLTF.

The rearrangement links TRBV24-1 to TRBJ1-4; perhaps TRBD1 as D (6 bases). Germline CDR1 is KGHDR and CDR2 is SFDVKD. Between the trimmed V and J ends, which lost 8 bases and 11 bases, there was a span of 14 bases. The CDR3 is made up of 12 amino acids. CDR3 loop: CATTRSGDKLFF. The CDR3 coding sequence is TGTGCCACCACAAGATCAGGGGATAAACTGTTTTTT.

This clone was seen only a few times. The chain is built from TRBV3-1 (or the pseudogene TRBV3-2) and TRBJ1-5; 8 nucleotides align to TRBD1. Germline CDR1 and CDR2: LGHDT and YNNKEL (reference sequence). The CDR3 covers 18 residues. The V and J ends lost 1 base and 2 bases, in that order; junction bases with no gene match: 10. The CDR3 loop is CASSQGQNRGYGNQPQHF. For the CDR3, the DNA is TGTGCCAGCAGCCAAGGACAAAACAGGGGGTACGGCAATCAGCCCCAGCATTTT.

Comments on this clone: A read error may account for a junction end that differs from germline. The rearrangement joins TRBV7-7 to TRBJ2-1; 9 bases align to TRBD2. This CDR3 region has 15 residues. Germline V gene lookup returns CDR1 SSHAT and CDR2 FNYEAQ (reference sequence). The CDR3 here is CASSLELAGYNEQFF. In DNA form, the CDR3 reads TGTGCTAGCAGCTTAGAACTAGCGGGTTACAATGAGCAGTTCTTC.

The chain uses TRBV9 and TRBJ2-5; 10 bases agree with TRBD2. The germline V gene has CDR1 SGDLS and CDR2 YYNGEE. The CDR3 extends over 18 amino acids. The trim removed 0 bases at V and 4 bases at J, leaving 12 bases unmatched. The CDR3 nucleotides read TGTGCCAGCAGCGTAGGAGAAGCGGGAGGGTGGACTCGAGAGACCCAGTACTTC. This encodes CASSVGEAGGWTRETQYF.

The gene calls are TRBV10-3 and TRBJ1-2; D gene unclear. The CDR3 spans 13 residues. The V gene's germline CDR1 is ENHRY and CDR2 SYGVKD. Trimming shortened V by 2 bases and J by 2 bases, and 6 bases separated the two germline ends. The CDR3: CAISEAENYGYTF. In DNA, the CDR3 is TGTGCCATCAGTGAGGCGGAGAACTATGGCTACACCTTC.

V usage is TRBV24-1 and J usage is TRBJ1-5; TRBD1 matches at 8 bases. The V gene end was trimmed by 4 bases and the J gene end by 3 bases; junction bases not matched to a gene: 4. The CDR3 loop spans 15 amino acids. CDR1 KGHDR and CDR2 SFDVKD come from the germline V gene. The chain's CDR3 is CATSEAGGPNQPQHF. The CDR3 DNA follows: TGTGCCACCAGTGAGGCAGGGGGCCCCAATCAGCCCCAGCATTTT.

The J gene is TRBJ1-1, the V gene TRBV6-5; no definite D call. Trimming left V 5 bases short and J 7 bases short, with 14 bases between. This CDR3 has 13 residues. From germline, CDR1 is MNHEY and CDR2 SVGAGI. CDR3 DNA sequence: TGTGCCAGCAGTAATGGAGCCGGGTTTGAAGCTTTCTTT. It yields the protein CASSNGAGFEAFF.

The chain uses TRBV12-5 and TRBJ2-7, with 14 bases matching TRBD2. V was clipped by 0 bases and J by 3 bases; unmatched bases: 4. The CDR3 runs 17 residues. The germline CDR1 and CDR2 sequences are LGHNT and FRNRAP. CDR3 sequence reads: CASGLVQTSGRVYEQYF. CDR3 sequence (DNA): TGTGCTAGTGGTTTGGTACAGACTAGCGGGAGGGTCTACGAGCAGTACTTC.

The chain combines TRBV7-9 with TRBJ2-1; the match to TRBD2 covers 7 bases. This CDR3 comprises 15 residues. Germline V gene lookup returns CDR1 SEHNR and CDR2 FQNEAQ (reference sequence). The J segment lost 7 bases and the V segment lost 4 bases, leaving 10 bases of the junction unmatched. The DNA of the CDR3 is TGTGCCAGCAGCTACAATACGGGAGGCCCGAATGAGCAGTTCTTC. Protein product: CASSYNTGGPNEQFF.

This chain links TRBV24-1 with TRBJ2-5; perhaps TRBD2 as D (6 bases). Trimming shortened V by 3 bases and J by 6 bases, and 10 bases separated the two germline ends. The CDR3 contains 13 residues. Germline V gene data show CDR1 as KGHDR and CDR2 as SFDVKD. CDR3 bases: TGTGCCACCAGTGATCCCGGGAGCCAGACCCAGTACTTC. Translating it yields CATSDPGSQTQYF.

CDR3 in amino acids: CASLTGGGSYEQYF. DNA for the CDR3: TGTGCCAGCCTGACAGGGGGGGGATCCTACGAGCAGTACTTC. J is TRBJ2-7 and V is TRBV2, with 9 bases lining up with TRBD1. J lost 1 base, V lost 8 bases, and 6 bases had no gene match. CDR3 length: 14 residues. Germline-derived CDR1 and CDR2 are SNHLY and FYNNEI. Filled out from reference TRBV2 and TRBJ2-7, the complete variable domain reads EPEVTQTPSHQVTQMGQEVILRCVPISNHLYFYWYRQILGQKVEFLVSFYNNEISEKSEIFDDQFSVERPDGSNFTLKIRSTKLEDSAMYFCASLTGGGSYEQYFGPGTRLTVT.

V is TRBV9 and J is TRBJ2-5; 13 bases fit TRBD2. Germline V lookup: CDR1 SGDLS, CDR2 YYNGEE. V was pared by 1 base and J by 0 bases, with 6 bases of the junction left unmatched. This CDR3 contains 18 residues. The CDR3 DNA reads TGTGCCAGCAGCGTATATACTAGCGGGAGGGGGCACCAAGAGACCCAGTACTTC. Translated: CASSVYTSGRGHQETQYF.

In this sample, this clone turned up a few times. The chain has TRBV7-9 and TRBJ1-2, with a possible D match to TRBD1 (5 bases). Germline V gene lookup returns CDR1 SEHNR and CDR2 FQNEAQ (reference sequence). V was trimmed by 5 bases and J by 8 bases, leaving 9 bases between them. The CDR3 runs to 11 residues. CDR3 DNA: TGTGCCAGCAGCCGGACACAAGGCTACACCTTC. It specifies CASSRTQGYTF.